Presented here are 11 T cell receptor beta chains from one specimen sequenced in a study of T cells after yellow fever vaccination. TCRdb independently ran MiXCR on the 5' RACE reads; one entry per CDR3 protein. Of 350,000 to 550,000 distinct CDR3 sequences in the sample, over 15% were seen once. The material sequenced was PBMCs, taken before the yellow fever booster vaccination. These receptors all come from a man in his late teens or twenties who received the YFV17D yellow fever vaccine.

The V gene is TRBV29-1, the J gene TRBJ2-5; D not certain. This CDR3 is 12 amino acids long. V lost 6 bases, J lost 2 bases, and 10 bases lay in between. Germline CDR1 reads SQVTM; CDR2 reads ANQGSEA. CDR3 region: CSVTTDQETQYF. DNA for the CDR3: TGCAGCGTAACTACGGATCAAGAGACCCAGTACTTC.

Of note for this clonotype: One end of the junction is discordant with germline, which a read error may explain. The chain couples TRBV7-7 to TRBJ2-3, with 8 bases fitting TRBD2. The CDR3 is 15 residues long. Germline loops: CDR1 SSHAT, CDR2 FNYEAQ (reference sequence). The CDR3 sequence: CASSSGTSSTDTQYF. Here the CDR3 DNA reads TGTGCTAGCAGTTCCGGGACTAGTAGCACAGATACGCAGTATTTT.

The V gene is TRBV4-1, the J gene TRBJ1-5; 7 bases match TRBD1. Per the germline V gene, CDR1 is MGHRA and CDR2 is YSYEKL. The CDR3 length is 15 residues. After removal of 4 bases from V and 6 bases from J, the junction contained 9 bases not matched to a gene. CDR3 protein: CASSPRDSVPQPQHF. The DNA for the CDR3 is TGCGCCAGCAGCCCACGGGACAGCGTGCCTCAGCCCCAGCATTTT.

The chain joins TRBV5-6 to TRBJ2-7; TRBD1 or TRBD2 may be the D gene (5 bases each). This CDR3 is 16 amino acids long. The germline gives CDR1 SGHDT, CDR2 YYEEEE. The V gene lost 1 base and the J gene lost 5 bases, with 19 bases spanning the gap. CDR3 in DNA: TGTGCCAGCAGCTTGCTCTTGGGGGATAAGGCGGACGAGCAGTACGTC. Its translation is CASSLLLGDKADEQYV.

The genes are TRBV28 and TRBJ1-1; D unclear. Germline V gives CDR1 MDHEN, CDR2 SYDVKM. The V end lost 8 bases, the J end lost 1 base, and 14 bases lay between the germline ends. This CDR3 comprises 14 residues. The chain's CDR3 is CASDRARQNTEAFF. The CDR3 DNA reads TGTGCCAGCGATAGGGCCCGGCAGAACACTGAAGCTTTCTTT.

The chain employs TRBV11-2 and TRBJ1-1; D not resolved. Looked up from germline, CDR1 is SGHAT and CDR2 is FQNNGV. This CDR3 has 13 amino acids. Trimming took 3 bases from V and 3 from J, leaving 8 bases between them. DNA for the CDR3: TGTGCCAGCAGCTTTAATGAGTACACTGAAGCTTTCTTT. Its protein is CASSFNEYTEAFF.

The CDR3 protein is CSAVLAGAYEQYV. The CDR3 DNA reads as TGCAGCGCGGTTCTAGCGGGGGCCTACGAGCAGTACGTC. The chain carries TRBV29-1 and TRBJ2-7; 10 nucleotides line up with TRBD2. Germline V lookup: CDR1 SQVTM, CDR2 ANQGSEA. Trimming removed 7 bases from V and 2 bases from J; junction bases left unmatched: 5. The CDR3 extends over 13 amino acids.

This clonotype occurred many times. The chain carries TRBV20-1 and TRBJ2-7; the D gene is possibly TRBD2 (7 bases). This CDR3 comprises 15 residues. Germline assignment: CDR1 DFQATT and CDR2 SNEGSKA (reference sequence). V was pared by 0 bases and J by 7 bases, with 19 bases between. The CDR3: CSARDPRPGGREQYF. CDR3 nucleotides: TGCAGTGCTAGAGATCCTCGGCCCGGGGGGCGGGAGCAGTACTTC.

The chain has TRBV20-1 and TRBJ2-7, with a tentative D call TRBD2 (6 bases). The length of the CDR3 is 13 residues. Trimming pared 6 bases from V and 3 bases from J, leaving 15 bases between. Per germline, CDR1 DFQATT and CDR2 SNEGSKA (reference sequence). The CDR3 sequence is CSAGLGGYYEQYF. The CDR3, as DNA: TGCAGTGCCGGATTGGGGGGTTACTACGAGCAGTACTTC.

This rearrangement joins TRBV5-6 to TRBJ2-1; TRBD2 might be the D (5 bases). The germline V and J ends were trimmed by 5 bases and 0 bases, with 12 bases remaining between them. Germline-derived CDR1 and CDR2 are SGHDT and YYEEEE. The CDR3 contains 15 residues. The CDR3 loop is CASSRTSSSYNEQFF. Written as DNA, the CDR3 is TGTGCCAGCAGTCGGACTTCGAGCTCCTACAATGAGCAGTTCTTC.

The V call is TRBV7-2, the J call TRBJ2-3, with D hard to call. The CDR3 spans 14 residues. The ends were cut back, 5 bases at V and 0 bases at J, with 9 bases in the middle. CDR1 is SGHTA and CDR2 is FQGNSA in the germline V gene. The CDR3 here is CASSPEPSTDTQYF. CDR3 DNA sequence: TGTGCCAGCAGCCCGGAACCCAGCACAGATACGCAGTATTTT.